These 13 T cell receptor beta chains came from one sample sequenced in a study of human T cells and chemical hapten exposure. TCRdb redid the calling of the RACE reads with MiXCR, one entry per CDR3 protein. The sample yields a few hundred thousand distinct CDR3 sequences, roughly 6.3% seen once. Time point in this sample: patch test 2, 6 weeks after DPC sensitization. The sample's treatment: therapeutic diphenylcyclopropenone sensitization with weekly scalp DPC. Material: whole blood, obtained in connection with sensitization to the hapten diphenylcyclopropenone (DPC). These receptors originate from a woman younger than 35 with alopecia areata. Some clones in this sample may be carry-over from other donors' samples.

This clonotype was picked up a small number of times. The rearrangement uses TRBV12-3 or TRBV12-4 and TRBJ1-2; weak D call: TRBD1 (5 bases). V was shortened by 7 bases and J by 0 bases, with 9 bases between the two germline ends. The CDR3 runs 13 residues. CDR3 loop: CASNPGPNYGYTF. DNA for the CDR3: TGTGCCAGCAACCCGGGACCTAACTATGGCTACACCTTC.

A few counts support this clonotype. The chain couples TRBV21-1 to TRBJ2-7; no check of the table's D call, TRBD1, against the DNA was made. TRBV21-1 is flagged as a pseudogene. The CDR3 extends over 15 amino acids. This CDR3 reads CASRTRARPLWEQYF. The CDR3 DNA is TGTGCCAGCAGGACCCGGGCCCGGCCCCTCTGGGAGCAGTACTTC.

This clonotype was seen at least ten times. V usage is TRBV5-6 and J usage is TRBJ1-5; unclear D gene. The germline gives CDR1 SGHDT, CDR2 YYEEEE. With 4 bases removed from V and 4 bases from J, the gap between germline ends came to 9 bases. CDR3 length equals 13 residues. The CDR3: CASSPGRNQPQHF. The DNA for the CDR3 is TGTGCCAGCAGCCCTGGAAGAAATCAGCCCCAGCATTTT.

A few counts support this clonotype. The chain combines TRBV12-3 or TRBV12-4 with TRBJ2-6, with 8 bases matching TRBD1. With V trimmed by 3 bases and J by 3 bases, 10 bases remained unmatched. The CDR3 is 18 amino acids. The CDR3 is CASSFWQGASYGANVLTF. DNA of the CDR3: TGTGCCAGCAGTTTTTGGCAGGGGGCGTCTTATGGGGCCAACGTCCTGACTTTC.

The chain recombines TRBV6-1 with TRBJ1-1; the D gene is possibly TRBD1 (5 bases). The germline V gene encodes CDR1 MNHNS and CDR2 SASEGT. V lost 6 bases and J 4 bases, leaving 15 bases between the germline ends. CDR3 length equals 14 residues. The CDR3 nucleotides read TGTGCCAGCAGGACCCTCACAGGTACCACTGAAGCTTTCTTT. This sequence encodes CASRTLTGTTEAFF.

This clonotype turned up a few times. The V call is TRBV2, the J call TRBJ2-3; 7 nucleotides align to TRBD2. The germline V gene has CDR1 SNHLY and CDR2 FYNNEI. This CDR3 is 16 amino acids long. The ends lost 4 bases at V and 2 bases at J; junction bases unmatched: 9. CDR3 nucleotides: TGTGCCAGCAGTGGGGGGGGAGCAACCTACACAGATACGCAGTATTTT. It yields the protein CASSGGGATYTDTQYF.

As to this clonotype: Relative to the germline gene, one junction end is altered; a read error may explain this. This chain uses TRBV6-6 with TRBJ2-4, with 10 bases lining up with TRBD1. Germline lookup yields CDR1 MNHNY and CDR2 SVGAGI (reference sequence). The CDR3 extends over 16 amino acids. CDR3 sequence: CASSDTGTGAKNIQCF. For the CDR3, the DNA is TGTGCCAGCAGTGATACCGGGACAGGGGCCAAAAACATTCAGTGCTTC.

This clonotype was picked up a small number of times. V gene TRBV7-9 combines with J gene TRBJ2-3; no clear D gene. The length of the CDR3 is 14 residues. Trimming cost V 5 bases and J 4 bases, with 13 bases left between them. The V gene's germline CDR1 is SEHNR and CDR2 FQNEAQ (reference sequence). This CDR3 is CASSTPTPPDTQYF. CDR3 nucleotide sequence: TGTGCCAGCAGCACCCCGACCCCGCCAGATACGCAGTATTTT.

J is TRBJ1-2 and V is TRBV6-5; the match to TRBD1 covers 7 bases. J was trimmed by 3 bases and V by 7 bases; bases with no gene match: 5. CDR1 is MNHEY, CDR2 SVGAGI, per germline. This CDR3 is 13 amino acids long. The CDR3 DNA sequence: TGTGCCAGCATGAGGGGGCTCGACTATGGCTACACCTTC. Protein product: CASMRGLDYGYTF.

In this sample, this clonotype turned up a few times. The CDR3 DNA reads as TGCAGTGCTATAGAACCAGACCATACGGACGAGCAGTACTTC. Translation: CSAIEPDHTDEQYF. The rearrangement joins TRBV20-1 to TRBJ2-7, with D unresolved. This CDR3 is 14 amino acids long. V lost 4 bases and J 5 bases, leaving 18 bases between the germline ends. CDR1 DFQATT and CDR2 SNEGSKA come from the germline V gene (reference sequence).

This clonotype was counted between two and nine times. The V call is TRBV4-3, the J call TRBJ2-1, with TRBD2 matching over 8 bases. CDR3 size: 17 residues. V gave up 1 base and J gave up 4 bases; unmatched junction bases: 9. The V gene's germline CDR1 is LGHNA and CDR2 YSLEER. CDR3: CASSQGRASGFYNEQFF. The CDR3 bases are TGCGCCAGCAGCCAAGGAAGGGCTAGCGGGTTTTACAATGAGCAGTTCTTC.

In its sample, this clonotype was seen many times. The rearrangement joins TRBV7-2 to TRBJ2-3; TRBD2 matches at 8 bases. The CDR3 is made up of 19 amino acids. Looked up from germline, CDR1 is SGHTA and CDR2 is FQGNSA. After removal of 0 bases from V and 2 bases from J, the junction contained 13 bases not matched to a gene. The chain's CDR3 is CASSLALQSGGANTDTQYF. The CDR3 DNA reads as TGTGCCAGCAGCTTAGCGCTTCAAAGCGGGGGCGCAAACACAGATACGCAGTATTTT. The entire variable domain, with the rest obtained from reference TRBV7-2 and TRBJ2-3, is as follows: GAGVSQSPSNKVTEKGKDVELRCDPISGHTALYWYRQSLGQGLEFLIYFQGNSAPDKSGLPSDRFSAERTGGSVSTLTIQRTQQEDSAVYLCASSLALQSGGANTDTQYFGPGTRLTVL.

This clonotype was seen just once. This chain connects TRBV13 to TRBJ2-7, with D perhaps TRBD1 (5 bases). The CDR3 runs 15 residues. Between the trimmed V and J ends, which lost 5 bases and 4 bases, there was a span of 18 bases. Germline CDR1 and CDR2: PRHDT and FYEKMQ (reference sequence). Here the CDR3 reads CASSPQEPPTYEQYF. The CDR3 nucleotides read TGTGCCAGCAGCCCACAGGAGCCCCCGACTTACGAGCAGTACTTC. The entire variable domain, with the rest obtained from reference TRBV13 and TRBJ2-7, is as follows: AAGVIQSPRHLIKEKRETATLKCYPIPRHDTVYWYQQGPGQDPQFLISFYEKMQSDKGSIPDRFSAQQFSDYHSELNMSSLELGDSALYFCASSPQEPPTYEQYFGPGTRLTVT.